This T cell receptor (beta chain) was recorded in a study of T cells after yellow fever vaccination. Study results and limitations: Detected again after the booster were most primary-vaccination clones, at 96% CD4 and around 91% CD8.

This CDR3 is 17 amino acids long. Germline V gene lookup returns CDR1 MGHRA and CDR2 YSYEKL. Between the trimmed V and J ends, which lost 4 bases and 4 bases, there was a span of 20 bases. In its sample, this clonotype was seen a few times. The antigen remains undetermined. TCRdb recomputed calls from the 5' RACE reads with MiXCR, one row per CDR3 protein. This table has 250,000 to 400,000 distinct CDR3 sequences, around 4.5% appearing once. Sequenced here: PBMCs, sampled 15 days after the yellow fever booster vaccination. The chain uses TRBV4-1 and TRBJ2-1; D might be TRBD2 (8 bases). This TCR was recovered from a man aged 18-30 years who received the YFV17D yellow fever vaccine. CDR3 region: CASSLGRGRGDYNEQFF. The CDR3 nucleotides are TGCGCCAGCAGCCTAGGTAGGGGGCGGGGGGATTACAATGAGCAGTTCTTC.